A single T cell receptor (beta chain) is shown here with its context. The ends lost 8 bases at V and 3 bases at J; junction bases unmatched: 6. The CDR3 is 13 residues long. Germline CDR1 is MNHEY and CDR2 is SMNVEV (reference sequence). The sample comes from a study of shared clonotypes between healthy human individuals. Generated by immunoSEQ multiplex PCR, the TCRdb table keeps only in-frame clones and is missing some. This sample has approximately 100,000 clones, with roughly two thirds found just once. Each of the donors was a healthy adult who was HIV-negative and had not had a recent acute infection or vaccination.

The chain is built from TRBV27 and TRBJ2-7; 8 positions agree with TRBD2. The source material was memory CD8+ T cells sorted from blood. Subset indicated: CD45RO+ cells pooled with CCR7-negative TemRA cells. This TCR was sampled from a woman in her twenties or thirties in good health. The CDR3 bases are TGTGCCAGCCGATTCGGGACTAGCTACGAGCAGTACTTC. Translating gives CASRFGTSYEQYF.